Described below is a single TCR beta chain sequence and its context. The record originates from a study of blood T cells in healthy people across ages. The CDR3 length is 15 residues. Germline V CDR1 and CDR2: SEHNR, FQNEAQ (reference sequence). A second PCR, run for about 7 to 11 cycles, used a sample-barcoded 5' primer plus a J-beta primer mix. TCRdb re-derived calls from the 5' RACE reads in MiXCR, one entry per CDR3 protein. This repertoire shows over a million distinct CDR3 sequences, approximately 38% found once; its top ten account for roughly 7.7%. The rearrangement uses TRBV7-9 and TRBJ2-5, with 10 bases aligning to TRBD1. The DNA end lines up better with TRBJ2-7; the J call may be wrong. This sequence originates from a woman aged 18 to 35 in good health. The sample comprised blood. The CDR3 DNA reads TGTGCCAGCAGCCTCACCGGGACAGGGGCTCACGAGCAGTACTTC. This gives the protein CASSLTGTGAHEQYF.